Listed here are 20 T cell receptor beta chains from one sample, sequenced in a study of CD8 T cells in ankylosing spondylitis. These receptors have no identified antigens. TCRdb reprocessed the 5' RACE reads via MiXCR and lists one record per CDR3 protein. The data hold 400,000 or so distinct CDR3 sequences, with roughly 26% observed a single time. Whole-study results and caveats: For ankylosing spondylitis blood, a TCR beta motif of 7 to 9 highly homologous variants appeared characteristic.

The source material was blood, either unsorted or a sorted T cell fraction (not recorded which). The source is a male donor with ankylosing spondylitis.

The rearrangement joins TRBV2 to TRBJ1-1, with a weak D call TRBD1 (5 bases). The germline gives CDR1 SNHLY, CDR2 FYNNEI. The length of the CDR3 is 14 residues. The ends were cut back, 6 bases at V and 6 bases at J, with 17 bases in the middle. The CDR3 sequence is CASREGPLGAEAFF. The CDR3 DNA is TGTGCCAGCAGGGAGGGACCCCTCGGGGCTGAAGCTTTCTTT. The variable domain in full, with the rest retrieved from reference TRBV2 and TRBJ1-1, is EPEVTQTPSHQVTQMGQEVILRCVPISNHLYFYWYRQILGQKVEFLVSFYNNEISEKSEIFDDQFSVERPDGSNFTLKIRSTKLEDSAMYFCASREGPLGAEAFFGQGTRLTVV.

The rearrangement joins TRBV29-1 to TRBJ2-2; 8 bases agree with TRBD2. CDR1 and CDR2 from the germline V gene are SQVTM and ANQGSEA. This CDR3 comprises 14 residues. Trimming cost V 3 bases and J 1 base; bases outside gene matches: 1. The CDR3 here is CSVDAGGNTGELFF. For the CDR3, the DNA is TGCAGCGTTGATGCGGGAGGGAACACCGGGGAGCTGTTTTTT.

This clonotype showed up just once. The DNA for the CDR3 is TGTGCCAGCAGCAACGGGCCGAACTATGGCTACACCTTC. Protein sequence: CASSNGPNYGYTF. J is TRBJ1-2 and V is TRBV7-9, with D unresolved. CDR1 is SEHNR, CDR2 FQNEAQ, per germline (reference sequence). The CDR3 sequence is 13 residues long. Trimming took 5 bases from V and 2 from J, leaving 9 bases between them.

In this sample, this clonotype turned up a few times. This chain uses TRBV27 with TRBJ2-2, with 10 bases fitting TRBD1. CDR1 and CDR2 (germline): MNHEY, SMNVEV (reference sequence). CDR3 length: 16 amino acids. J gave up 0 bases and V 4 bases, and 2 bases lay outside the gene matches. CDR3 in DNA: TGTGCCAGCAGTTCGACAGGGGGCTCGAACACCGGGGAGCTGTTTTTT. Translated, it gives CASSSTGGSNTGELFF.

This clonotype has a handful of counts. The chain has TRBV2 and TRBJ1-6; possibly TRBD1 for D (6 bases). This CDR3 is 15 amino acids long. Looked up from germline, CDR1 is SNHLY and CDR2 is FYNNEI. The V gene lost 4 bases and the J gene lost 10 bases, with 17 bases spanning the gap. CDR3 in amino acids: CASSAGRGVRSPLHF. The CDR3 DNA follows: TGTGCCAGCAGTGCGGGCAGGGGAGTTAGGTCACCCCTCCACTTT.

V gene TRBV3-1 combines with J gene TRBJ2-3, with 7 bases that match TRBD1. Germline assignment: CDR1 LGHDT and CDR2 YNNKEL (reference sequence). This CDR3 comprises 16 residues. Trimming at V came to 4 bases and at J to 1 base, leaving 8 bases not matched to a gene. CDR3 in amino acids: CASSLRTGGGTDTQYF. In DNA, the CDR3 is TGTGCCAGCAGCCTTCGGACAGGAGGAGGCACAGATACGCAGTATTTT.

This clonotype has a handful of counts. The rearrangement links TRBV12-3 or TRBV12-4 to TRBJ2-7; tentative D call: TRBD1 (5 bases). CDR3 length equals 13 residues. V was trimmed by 3 bases and J by 7 bases, leaving 13 bases between them. Here the CDR3 DNA reads TGTGCCAGCAGTTTGCAGGGTTATGGAGAGCAGTACGTC. Its translation is CASSLQGYGEQYV.

This clonotype has only a few counts. The chain employs TRBV15 and TRBJ2-7; D may correspond to TRBD1 or TRBD2 (7 bases each). V dropped 4 bases and J dropped 4 bases, with 17 bases sitting between them. CDR1 LNHNV and CDR2 YYDKDF come from the germline V gene (reference sequence). This CDR3 contains 15 residues. The CDR3 sequence is CATSTRQGGTYEQYF. CDR3 DNA sequence: TGTGCCACCAGCACTAGACAGGGAGGGACTTACGAGCAGTACTTC.

The CDR3 nucleotides read TGTGCCACCAGTGATGGGTCTAGCAATCAGCCCCAGCATTTT. Translated: CATSDGSSNQPQHF. This chain joins TRBV24-1 and TRBJ1-5; D is uncertain. The CDR3 consists of 14 residues. V was pared by 3 bases and J by 0 bases, with 5 bases between. The germline gives CDR1 KGHDR, CDR2 SFDVKD.

This chain joins TRBV19 and TRBJ2-7; 8 bases line up with TRBD2. Per the germline V gene, CDR1 is LNHDA and CDR2 is SQIVND (reference sequence). Trimming at V came to 5 bases and at J to 1 base, leaving 7 bases not matched to a gene. CDR3 length equals 15 residues. This chain's CDR3 is CASSPRSGGSYEQYF. The CDR3 DNA is TGTGCCAGTAGTCCGCGGAGCGGGGGTTCCTACGAGCAGTACTTC. The full variable domain, completed using reference TRBV19 and TRBJ2-7, is DGGITQSPKYLFRKEGQNVTLSCEQNLNHDAMYWYRQDPGQGLRLIYYSQIVNDFQKGDIAEGYSVSREKKESFPLTVTSAQKNPTAFYLCASSPRSGGSYEQYFGPGTRLTVT.

This clonotype was counted only a few times. J is TRBJ2-2 and V is TRBV5-6, with 7 bases aligning to TRBD2. This CDR3 has 16 amino acids. CDR1 is SGHDT, CDR2 YYEEEE, per germline. The J segment lost 1 base and the V segment lost 2 bases, leaving 5 bases of the junction unmatched. This chain's CDR3 is CASSLLANRNTGELFF. The CDR3 bases are TGTGCCAGCAGCTTACTAGCGAATAGGAACACCGGGGAGCTGTTTTTT.

This clonotype was picked up a small number of times. The chain recombines TRBV5-1 with TRBJ2-1, with D maybe TRBD2 (5 bases). Trimming cost V 3 bases and J 2 bases, with 12 bases left between them. The V gene's germline CDR1 is SGHRS and CDR2 YFSETQ. The CDR3 consists of 15 residues. The CDR3 region has the DNA TGCGCCAGCAGCTCCAAGGTGCGGGCCTACAATGAGCAGTTCTTC. Translated, it gives CASSSKVRAYNEQFF.

The V gene is TRBV10-1, the J gene TRBJ1-1; no reliable D call. The CDR3 runs 13 residues. The V and J ends lost 0 bases and 3 bases respectively, with 5 bases between them. Germline assignment: CDR1 WNHNN and CDR2 SYGVQD (reference sequence). Here the CDR3 DNA reads TGCGCCAGCAGTGAGTCGTGGGACACTGAAGCTTTCTTT. Amino acid sequence: CASSESWDTEAFF.

This clonotype showed up just a few times. The chain has TRBV7-9 and TRBJ1-2; weak D call: TRBD1 (6 bases). In germline, CDR1 is SEHNR, CDR2 FQNEAQ (reference sequence). Trimming cost V 5 bases and J 5 bases, with 15 bases left between them. The CDR3 runs to 14 residues. CDR3 sequence reads: CASSVAGVEYGYTF. The CDR3 nucleotides read TGTGCCAGCAGCGTCGCAGGGGTGGAGTATGGCTACACCTTC.

This chain connects TRBV6-5 to TRBJ1-5, with D unclear. Germline V gives CDR1 MNHEY, CDR2 SVGAGI. The CDR3 has 12 amino acids. The V and J ends lost 8 bases and 4 bases respectively, with 9 bases between them. The CDR3 here is CASRTGNQPQHF. The DNA for the CDR3 is TGTGCCAGCCGTACGGGGAATCAGCCCCAGCATTTT.

In its sample, this clonotype was seen a few times. As DNA, the CDR3 is TGTGCCAGCAGCCCGAGGGACTCTCAAGGCTACACCTTC. Encoded protein: CASSPRDSQGYTF. The chain employs TRBV3-1 and TRBJ1-2; a possible D gene is TRBD1 (5 bases). Germline lookup yields CDR1 LGHDT and CDR2 YNNKEL (reference sequence). Trimming shortened V by 4 bases and J by 8 bases, and 14 bases separated the two germline ends. The CDR3 extends over 13 amino acids.

This chain joins TRBV11-2 and TRBJ2-7; 10 bases line up with TRBD1. The V and J ends lost 2 bases and 7 bases, in that order; junction bases with no gene match: 5. Per germline, CDR1 SGHAT and CDR2 FQNNGV. The CDR3 is 14 residues long. Here the CDR3 reads CASSLTGTGVEQYF. Here the CDR3 DNA reads TGTGCCAGCAGCTTAACCGGGACAGGGGTTGAGCAGTACTTC.

CDR3 sequence (DNA): TGCAGTGCTACGTTCACAGGGGTTCAAGAGACCCAGTACTTC. Translating it yields CSATFTGVQETQYF. The chain combines TRBV20-1 with TRBJ2-5; 7 bases align to TRBD1. Germline CDR1 and CDR2: DFQATT and SNEGSKA (reference sequence). Trimming at V came to 4 bases and at J to 2 bases, leaving 7 bases not matched to a gene. This CDR3 has 14 residues.

DNA of the CDR3: TGTGCCAGCAGCTTGGGTCTCAACTACGAGCAGTACGTC. Translating gives CASSLGLNYEQYV. This chain joins TRBV5-5 and TRBJ2-7; D remains ambiguous. The CDR3 sequence is 13 residues long. The V gene's germline CDR1 is SGHKS and CDR2 YYEKEE (reference sequence). Trimming cost V 0 bases and J 3 bases, with 7 bases left between them.

This clonotype showed up just a few times. V gene TRBV6-2 or TRBV6-3 combines with J gene TRBJ2-1; 7 nucleotides match TRBD1. The germline V gene encodes CDR1 MNHEY and CDR2 SVGEGT. V was pared by 5 bases and J by 0 bases, with 4 bases of the junction left unmatched. This CDR3 contains 15 residues. CDR3 in DNA: TGTGCCAGCAGTACCGGACAGGTCTCCTACAATGAGCAGTTCTTC. Translated, it gives CASSTGQVSYNEQFF.